These T cell receptor beta chains were read from a single sample in a study of blood T cells in healthy people across ages. TCRdb re-analysed the 5' RACE reads in MiXCR, keeping a single row per CDR3 protein. The sample lists hundreds of thousands of distinct CDR3 sequences; around 50% were seen once. Sample: blood. The receptor source for this set is an elderly man in good health. CDR3s include the opening cysteine and the closing phenylalanine or tryptophan. D genes are given only for firm matches. Clone size appears in some rows only: once, few, many, or a class for an expanded clone.

CDR3nt | CDR3aa | d_gene | v_gene | abundance | len | j_gene
TGTGCCAGCAGTTTAGGCCCCCTAACCCAAGAGACCCAGTACTTC | CASSLGPLTQETQYF | - | TRBV12-3/TRBV12-4 | - | 15 | TRBJ2-5
TGCAGTGCTGAGGGCAGGGCGCAAGAGACCCAGTACTTC | CSAEGRAQETQYF | - | TRBV20-1 | - | 13 | TRBJ2-5
TGCGCCAGCAGCTTGGCACCAGAAGATTCACCCCTCCGCTTT | CASSLAPEDSPLRF | - | TRBV5-1 | - | 14 | TRBJ1-6
TGCGCCAGCAGCCCCACCCGGTCTCCGCTCTACGAGCAGTACTTC | CASSPTRSPLYEQYF | - | TRBV4-3 | - | 15 | TRBJ2-7
TGTGCCAGCAGCCGCCGACTAGCGGGAGGGTATGAGCAGTTCTTC | CASSRRLAGGYEQFF | TRBD2 | TRBV12-3/TRBV12-4 | many | 15 | TRBJ2-1
TGCAGCGTTGGACTAGCGGGAGAGACCGGGGAGCTGTTTTTT | CSVGLAGETGELFF | TRBD2 | TRBV29-1 | few | 14 | TRBJ2-2
TGTGCCACCAGCAGTGGGACAGGAGGAAGGAATGAGCAGTACTTC | CATSSGTGGRNEQYF | TRBD1 | TRBV15 | - | 15 | TRBJ2-5
TGTGCCAGCAGCCAAGTGATACTAGCGGGCGGAGCAGATACGCAGTATTTT | CASSQVILAGGADTQYF | TRBD2 | TRBV3-1 | - | 17 | TRBJ2-3
TGTGCCAGCACCTCAGGGGACTATGAGCAGTTCTTC | CASTSGDYEQFF | - | TRBV12-3/TRBV12-4 | many | 12 | TRBJ2-1
TGCAGCGTCGGCTTGAATACAAGGGGCAATGAGCAGTTCTTC | CSVGLNTRGNEQFF | - | TRBV29-1 | - | 14 | TRBJ2-1
TGTGCCAGCATCCGGGCAGGGAAGCGCGAGCAGTACTTC | CASIRAGKREQYF | - | TRBV27 | - | 13 | TRBJ2-7
TGCAGCGTTGCGATAGAGACCCAGTACTTC | CSVAIETQYF | - | TRBV29-1 | few | 10 | TRBJ2-5
TGTGCCAGCAGCTTGTGGGGACAGGGGATTTACAATGAGCAGTTCTTC | CASSLWGQGIYNEQFF | TRBD1 | TRBV5-4 | - | 16 | TRBJ2-1
TGCAGTGCTGGGGGGCGGGCCGGGAGCACAGATACGCAGTATTTT | CSAGGRAGSTDTQYF | - | TRBV20-1 | few | 15 | TRBJ2-3
TGTGCCAGCAGTTTGGGGCTAACCGGGCAAGAGCAGTACTTC | CASSLGLTGQEQYF | - | TRBV27 | - | 14 | TRBJ2-7
TGTGCCAGCAGCTCTGGACAGGGTTTGAACACCGGGGAGCTGTTTTTT | CASSSGQGLNTGELFF | TRBD1 | TRBV9 | - | 16 | TRBJ2-2
TGTGCCAGCAGCCCAAGACAGGGCGGGGGAACCCAGTACTTC | CASSPRQGGGTQYF | - | TRBV7-2 | many | 14 | TRBJ2-5
TGCGCCAGCAGCCCTTTAGCGGGAGGGCCAGGAGATACGCAGTATTTT | CASSPLAGGPGDTQYF | TRBD2 | TRBV5-1 | few | 16 | TRBJ2-3
TGTGCCAGCAGTTCCCAGACAGTTAACTCCTACAATGAGCAGTTCTTC | CASSSQTVNSYNEQFF | - | TRBV12-3/TRBV12-4 | few | 16 | TRBJ2-1
TGTGCCAGCAGCCCGACCTGGTGGGATGGGTACAATGAGCAGTTCTTC | CASSPTWWDGYNEQFF | - | TRBV7-2 | - | 16 | TRBJ2-1
TGTGCCAGCAGCTGGAGGAGGGGGGCGTTTGGCTACACCTTC | CASSWRRGAFGYTF | - | TRBV12-3/TRBV12-4 | - | 14 | TRBJ1-2
TGCAGTGCTAGCCAGACGAATACCCCTAATTCACCCCTCCACTTT | CSASQTNTPNSPLHF | - | TRBV20-1 | - | 15 | TRBJ1-6